Shown below are 8 T cell receptor beta chains from a single sample sequenced in a study of cytomegalovirus exposure and HLA in healthy donors. PCR used 60 Vbeta primers and 13 Jbeta primers. This table comes from immunoSEQ multiplex PCR, and its TCRdb copy is limited to in-frame clones, with some not included. This table holds 120,000 to 150,000 clones, 73% found once. What was sequenced was PBMCs. The receptors originated from a human donor in good health.

The count of this clone is one. The CDR3 protein is CASSLVRQFGANVLTF. The CDR3 DNA reads TGTGCCAGCAGCTTAGTCCGTCAGTTCGGGGCCAACGTCCTGACTTTC. This sequence joins TRBV7-3 and TRBJ2-6, with D unclear. Germline CDR1 reads SGHTA; CDR2 reads FQGTGA. Trimming shortened V by 2 bases and J by 4 bases, and 12 bases separated the two germline ends. CDR3 length: 16 residues.

The chain combines TRBV18 with TRBJ1-5; possible D gene TRBD1, 5 bases. Germline-derived CDR1 and CDR2 are KGHSH and LQKENI. The length of the CDR3 is 14 residues. V lost 6 bases to trimming and J lost 3 bases, with 12 bases between them. The CDR3 bases are TGTGCCAGCTCGCCGACAGCGCTCAATCAGCCCCAGCATTTT. Protein product: CASSPTALNQPQHF.

This chain connects TRBV2 to TRBJ2-3; tentative D call: TRBD1 (5 bases). The V end lost 3 bases, the J end lost 0 bases, and 16 bases lay between the germline ends. CDR3 length: 17 residues. Germline V gives CDR1 SNHLY, CDR2 FYNNEI. CDR3 protein: CASSESVQDLSTDTQYF. The CDR3 DNA sequence: TGTGCCAGCAGTGAGTCTGTACAGGACCTTAGCACAGATACGCAGTATTTT.

This clone is a singleton in its sample. This specimen includes other DNA sequences encoding the same CDR3. The chain combines TRBV5-5 with TRBJ2-3, with 10 nucleotides matching TRBD2. This CDR3 region has 16 residues. Trimming cost V 2 bases and J 0 bases; bases outside gene matches: 3. Germline loops: CDR1 SGHKS, CDR2 YYEKEE (reference sequence). This chain's CDR3 is CASSFLAGGSTDTQYF. DNA of the CDR3: TGTGCCAGCAGCTTTTTAGCGGGGGGCAGCACAGATACGCAGTATTTT. Variable domain in full (rest from reference TRBV5-5 and TRBJ2-3): DAGVTQSPTHLIKTRGQQVTLRCSPISGHKSVSWYQQVLGQGPQFIFQYYEKEERGRGNFPDRFSARQFPNYSSELNVNALLLGDSALYLCASSFLAGGSTDTQYFGPGTRLTVL.

In its sample, this clone was seen once. V is TRBV21-1 and J is TRBJ2-5; the D call of TRBD2 is as the table states it, not checked on the DNA. TRBV21-1 is a listed pseudogene. The CDR3 extends over 17 amino acids. CDR3 amino acids: CASSKDLAGGLGETQYF. CDR3 coding DNA: TGTGCCAGCAGCAAAGACCTAGCGGGGGGACTAGGAGAGACCCAGTACTTC.

The chain combines TRBV7-8 with TRBJ1-5, with a possible D match to TRBD1 (6 bases). The CDR3 contains 17 residues. Between the trimmed V and J ends, which lost 1 base and 7 bases, there was a span of 20 bases. CDR1 SGHVS and CDR2 FQNEAQ come from the germline V gene. CDR3 DNA: TGTGCCAGCAGCTTAGGACAGGTTATACCCTGGGGGCAGCCCCAGCATTTT. Encoded protein: CASSLGQVIPWGQPQHF.

The V gene is TRBV13, the J gene TRBJ2-7, with 8 bases aligning to TRBD2. From germline, CDR1 is PRHDT and CDR2 FYEKMQ (reference sequence). Trimming at V came to 5 bases and at J to 6 bases, leaving 3 bases not matched to a gene. The CDR3 has 12 amino acids. The CDR3 here is CASSQTSGEQYF. CDR3 nucleotides: TGTGCCAGCAGCCAAACTAGCGGCGAGCAGTACTTC.

CDR3: CASSQAMQGNQPQHF. The CDR3 nucleotides are TGCGCCAGCAGCCAAGCCATGCAGGGTAATCAGCCCCAGCATTTT. The rearrangement links TRBV4-1 to TRBJ1-5, with D perhaps matching TRBD1 (5 bases). This CDR3 contains 15 residues. The germline V gene has CDR1 MGHRA and CDR2 YSYEKL. With 1 base removed from V and 4 bases from J, the gap between germline ends came to 11 bases.